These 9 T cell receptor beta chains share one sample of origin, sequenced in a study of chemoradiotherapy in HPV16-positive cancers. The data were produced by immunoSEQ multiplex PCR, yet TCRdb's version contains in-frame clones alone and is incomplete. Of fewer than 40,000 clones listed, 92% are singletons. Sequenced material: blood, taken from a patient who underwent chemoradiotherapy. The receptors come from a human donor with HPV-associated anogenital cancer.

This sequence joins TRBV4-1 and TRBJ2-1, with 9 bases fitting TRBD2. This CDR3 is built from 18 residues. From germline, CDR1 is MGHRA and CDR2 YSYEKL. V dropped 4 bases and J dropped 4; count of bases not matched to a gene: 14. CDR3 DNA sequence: TGCGCCAGCAGCCCAGAGTCCGGACTAGCGCCCTTTTACAATGAGCAGTTCTTC. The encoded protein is CASSPESGLAPFYNEQFF.

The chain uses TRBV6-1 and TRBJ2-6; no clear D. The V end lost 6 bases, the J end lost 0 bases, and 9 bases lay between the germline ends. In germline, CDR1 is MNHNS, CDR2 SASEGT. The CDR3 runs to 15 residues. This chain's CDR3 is CASRTGSSGANVLTF. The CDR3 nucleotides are TGTGCCAGCAGGACCGGAAGCTCTGGGGCCAACGTCCTGACTTTC.

The CDR3 loop is CASSQGSGGGLDTQYF. In DNA form, the CDR3 reads TGTGCCAGCAGCCAAGGTAGTGGCGGGGGTCTGGATACGCAGTATTTT. The chain couples TRBV14 to TRBJ2-3; 7 bases match TRBD2. With V trimmed by 1 base and J by 6 bases, 10 bases remained unmatched. Germline CDR1 is SGHDN and CDR2 is FVKESK. This CDR3 region has 16 residues.

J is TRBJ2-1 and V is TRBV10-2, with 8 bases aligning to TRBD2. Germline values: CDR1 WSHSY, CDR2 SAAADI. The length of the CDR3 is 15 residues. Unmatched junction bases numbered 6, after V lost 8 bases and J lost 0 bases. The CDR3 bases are TGCGCCAGCCGAATAGCGGGGAGCTCCTACAATGAGCAGTTCTTC. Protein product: CASRIAGSSYNEQFF.

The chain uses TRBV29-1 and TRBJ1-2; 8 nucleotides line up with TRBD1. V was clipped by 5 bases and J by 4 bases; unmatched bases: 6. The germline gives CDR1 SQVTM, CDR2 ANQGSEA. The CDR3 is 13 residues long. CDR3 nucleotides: TGCAGCGTTCTCGGGACAGGCCCCTATGGCTACACCTTC. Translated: CSVLGTGPYGYTF.

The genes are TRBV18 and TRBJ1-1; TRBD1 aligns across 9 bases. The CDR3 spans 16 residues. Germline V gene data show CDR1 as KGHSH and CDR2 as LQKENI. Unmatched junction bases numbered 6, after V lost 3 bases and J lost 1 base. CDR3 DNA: TGTGCCAGCTCACCGTACAGGGGGCACGCGAACACTGAAGCTTTCTTT. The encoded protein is CASSPYRGHANTEAFF.

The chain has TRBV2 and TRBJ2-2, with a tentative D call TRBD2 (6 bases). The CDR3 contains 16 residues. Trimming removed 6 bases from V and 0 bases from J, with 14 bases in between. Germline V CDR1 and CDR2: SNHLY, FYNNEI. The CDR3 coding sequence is TGTGCCAGCAGAGGGTCCGCGGGAACGAACACCGGGGAGCTGTTTTTT. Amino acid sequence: CASRGSAGTNTGELFF.

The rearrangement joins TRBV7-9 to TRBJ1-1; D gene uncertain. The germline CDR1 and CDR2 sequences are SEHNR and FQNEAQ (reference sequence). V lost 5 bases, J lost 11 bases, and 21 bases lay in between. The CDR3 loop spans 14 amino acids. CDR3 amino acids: CASSPTDPWNGAFF. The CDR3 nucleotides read TGTGCCAGCAGCCCTACAGATCCTTGGAACGGGGCTTTCTTT.

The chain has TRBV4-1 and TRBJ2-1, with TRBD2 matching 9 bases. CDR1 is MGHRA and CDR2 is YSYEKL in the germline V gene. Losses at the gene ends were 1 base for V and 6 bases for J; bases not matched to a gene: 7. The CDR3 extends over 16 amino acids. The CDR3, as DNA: TGCGCCAGCAGCCAAGGGAGTAGCGGGGGTTTCAATGAGCAGTTCTTC. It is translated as CASSQGSSGGFNEQFF.